The 5 T cell receptor beta chains in this list originate from one sample, sequenced in a study of blood T cell repertoires in COVID-19. Assay: immunoSEQ multiplex PCR; the TCRdb copy retains only in-frame clones and omits some. Of 200,000 to 250,000 clones in the sample, roughly 84% were seen once. The material sequenced was peripheral blood. The source of these receptors is a woman aged 45-65 years with acute or convalescent COVID-19.

The J gene is TRBJ2-5, the V gene TRBV19; possibly TRBD1 for D (5 bases). The germline gives CDR1 LNHDA, CDR2 SQIVND (reference sequence). This CDR3 has 15 residues. The V end lost 5 bases, the J end lost 2 bases, and 15 bases lay between the germline ends. The CDR3 is CASSANLQVQETQYF. CDR3 bases: TGTGCCAGTAGTGCCAACTTACAGGTACAAGAGACCCAGTACTTC.

The V gene is TRBV19, the J gene TRBJ1-5; 7 bases are a match to TRBD1. The CDR3 runs 14 residues. After removal of 3 bases from V and 5 bases from J, the junction contained 4 bases not matched to a gene. Germline CDR1 reads LNHDA; CDR2 reads SQIVND (reference sequence). The chain's CDR3 is CASSIPGGHQPQHF. The DNA of the CDR3 is TGTGCCAGTAGTATCCCAGGGGGGCATCAGCCCCAGCATTTT.

This clone was recorded once. V is TRBV27 and J is TRBJ1-6; 10 nucleotides line up with TRBD1. The CDR3 runs to 17 residues. CDR1 is MNHEY, CDR2 SMNVEV, per germline (reference sequence). V was clipped by 6 bases and J by 8 bases; unmatched bases: 13. CDR3 sequence (DNA): TGTGCCAGCAGGGAATTGACAGGGGGCCCGAATGATTCACCCCTCCACTTT. Its translation: CASRELTGGPNDSPLHF.

The V gene is TRBV19, the J gene TRBJ2-2; TRBD1 matches at 9 bases. The ends lost 5 bases at V and 1 base at J; junction bases unmatched: 5. This CDR3 region has 16 residues. The germline CDR1 and CDR2 sequences are LNHDA and SQIVND (reference sequence). For the CDR3, the DNA is TGTGCCAGTAGTGCCAACAGGGGGCAGAACACCGGGGAGCTGTTTTTT. Encoded protein: CASSANRGQNTGELFF.

CDR3 nucleotides: TGTGCCAGTAGTATGCTCTGGCAGGGGTCTAACTATGGCTACACCTTC. Translation: CASSMLWQGSNYGYTF. The chain employs TRBV19 and TRBJ1-2, with D possibly matching TRBD1 (6 bases). The CDR3 sequence is 16 residues long. Germline V gene sequence: CDR1 LNHDA, CDR2 SQIVND (reference sequence). The V end was cut by 3 bases, the J end by 0 bases, with 14 bases between.